What follows is one TCR beta chain and its context. CDR1 and CDR2 (germline): SNHLY, FYNNEI. The V end lost 6 bases, the J end lost 9 bases, and 15 bases lay between the germline ends. The CDR3 has 14 amino acids. Generated by immunoSEQ multiplex PCR, the TCRdb table keeps only in-frame clones and is missing some. The sample lists some 55,000 clones, around 87% seen once, with 6% to 8.5% in the top ten. This entry comes from a study of blood T cell repertoires in COVID-19. The sequence derives from a man aged 55 to 69 with acute or convalescent COVID-19. This rearrangement joins TRBV2 to TRBJ1-6, with a tentative D call TRBD1 (5 bases). The sample was peripheral blood. The CDR3 region has the DNA TGTGCCAGCAGGGACCAGACAAGGGGTTCACCCCTCCACTTT. Translating it yields CASRDQTRGSPLHF.